Below are 3 T cell receptor beta chains sequenced from a single sample in a study of Ad26.COV2.S vaccination and SARS-CoV-2 variants. Sequenced by immunoSEQ multiplex PCR; TCRdb stores in-frame clones only, minus some. The sample lists about 350,000 clones, about 90% seen once, with about 3.9% in the top ten. The sequencing used peripheral blood, collected after recovery from COVID-19. These receptor sequences come from a human donor who had recovered from COVID-19.

The rearrangement joins TRBV7-9 to TRBJ1-2; D call uncertain. There are 14 residues in the CDR3. The V gene's germline CDR1 is SEHNR and CDR2 FQNEAQ (reference sequence). V lost 0 bases to trimming and J lost 4 bases, with 9 bases between them. CDR3 in amino acids: CASSLAGRSYGYTF. The CDR3 DNA sequence: TGTGCCAGCAGCTTAGCGGGGAGGTCCTATGGCTACACCTTC.

The chain recombines TRBV18 with TRBJ1-5; D is unclear. The CDR3 totals 17 residues. The germline V and J ends were trimmed by 5 bases and 4 bases, with 21 bases remaining between them. CDR1 is KGHSH, CDR2 LQKENI, per germline. CDR3 residues: CASSSVLVGDRNQPQHF. The CDR3 DNA is TGTGCCAGCTCATCTGTTTTGGTCGGGGATAGGAATCAGCCCCAGCATTTT.

The chain links TRBV14 to TRBJ2-5; D uncertain. There are 15 residues in the CDR3. Deletions cut 4 bases from V and 0 bases from J, with 12 bases between. Germline lookup yields CDR1 SGHDN and CDR2 FVKESK. CDR3 amino acids: CASSPTLVYQETQYF. CDR3 sequence (DNA): TGTGCCAGCAGCCCAACCCTTGTGTACCAAGAGACCCAGTACTTC. The whole variable domain, filled in from reference TRBV14 and TRBJ2-5, reads EAGVTQFPSHSVIEKGQTVTLRCDPISGHDNLYWYRRVMGKEIKFLLHFVKESKQDESGMPNNRFLAERTGGTYSTLKVQPAELEDSGVYFCASSPTLVYQETQYFGPGTRLLVL.